This is a list of T cell receptor beta chains from one sample in a study of T cells in Graves' hyperthyroidism and ophthalmopathy. TCRdb redid the calling of the multiplex PCR reads with MiXCR, one entry per CDR3 protein. The sample yields approximately 420,000 distinct CDR3 sequences, about an eighth seen once. The sample comprised blood. The receptors here all came from a woman aged 18-29 years with Graves' hyperthyroidism. Each CDR3 is given with its conserved first and last residue. Fields, in order: V gene, J gene, clone size, D gene, CDR3 protein, CDR3 DNA. The D gene is left open where the match is weak. Clone size is not always given. Where it is, it says once, few, many or a class for expanded clones.

V gene: TRBV5-5; J gene: TRBJ2-1; clone size: -; D gene: -; CDR3 protein: CASSPILLEGLEGNEQFF; CDR3 DNA: TGTGCCAGCAGCCCAATCCTCCTAGAGGGATTAGAAGGGAACGAGCAGTTCTTC
V gene: TRBV7-3; J gene: TRBJ2-5; clone size: few; D gene: TRBD1; CDR3 protein: CASSPDRGLAETQYF; CDR3 DNA: TGTGCCAGCAGCCCCGACAGGGGGCTTGCTGAGACCCAGTACTTC
V gene: TRBV7-9; J gene: TRBJ2-1; clone size: many; D gene: -; CDR3 protein: CASSHPPSSSSYNEQFF; CDR3 DNA: TGTGCCAGCAGCCACCCTCCCAGTTCGAGCTCCTACAATGAGCAGTTCTTC
V gene: TRBV27; J gene: TRBJ1-2; clone size: many; D gene: -; CDR3 protein: CASSFIGAEDYGYTF; CDR3 DNA: TGTGCCAGCAGTTTTATAGGGGCTGAGGACTATGGCTACACCTTC
V gene: TRBV5-4; J gene: TRBJ2-7; clone size: -; D gene: TRBD2; CDR3 protein: CASSLGVSGSYEQYF; CDR3 DNA: TGTGCCAGCAGCTTGGGGGTTAGCGGGAGCTACGAGCAGTACTTC
V gene: TRBV28; J gene: TRBJ2-5; clone size: many; D gene: -; CDR3 protein: CASRGIAETQYF; CDR3 DNA: TGTGCCAGCAGAGGGATTGCAGAGACCCAGTACTTC
V gene: TRBV20-1; J gene: TRBJ2-1; clone size: many; D gene: TRBD1; CDR3 protein: CSAEDRGGPSSYNEQFF; CDR3 DNA: TGCAGTGCCGAAGACCGAGGGGGCCCCAGCTCCTACAATGAGCAGTTCTTC
V gene: TRBV7-9; J gene: TRBJ1-2; clone size: many; D gene: TRBD1; CDR3 protein: CASSAQGAANYGYTF; CDR3 DNA: TGTGCCAGCAGCGCACAGGGGGCTGCCAACTATGGCTACACCTTC
V gene: TRBV29-1; J gene: TRBJ1-5; clone size: -; D gene: -; CDR3 protein: CSVHPGGNQPQHF; CDR3 DNA: TGCAGCGTCCACCCGGGGGGCAATCAGCCCCAGCATTTT
V gene: TRBV5-6; J gene: TRBJ2-6; clone size: few; D gene: -; CDR3 protein: CASSFRAAGANVLTF; CDR3 DNA: TGTGCCAGCAGCTTCCGGGCGGCTGGGGCCAACGTCCTGACTTTC
V gene: TRBV12-3/TRBV12-4; J gene: TRBJ2-1; clone size: many; D gene: TRBD2; CDR3 protein: CASSPRWTSSNEQFF; CDR3 DNA: TGTGCCAGCAGTCCCCGGTGGACTAGCAGCAATGAGCAGTTCTTC
V gene: TRBV30; J gene: TRBJ1-5; clone size: few; D gene: -; CDR3 protein: CAWSAHPTLGIQPQHF; CDR3 DNA: TGTGCCTGGAGTGCACACCCCACATTAGGAATCCAGCCCCAGCATTTT
V gene: TRBV3-1; J gene: TRBJ1-6; clone size: -; D gene: -; CDR3 protein: CASSQDLDSSYNSPLHF; CDR3 DNA: TGTGCCAGCAGCCAAGATCTGGACAGCTCCTATAATTCACCCCTCCACTTT
V gene: TRBV5-1; J gene: TRBJ2-3; clone size: many; D gene: -; CDR3 protein: CASSLEIWGADTQYF; CDR3 DNA: TGCGCCAGCAGCTTGGAGATTTGGGGCGCAGATACGCAGTATTTT
V gene: TRBV6-1; J gene: TRBJ1-2; clone size: many; D gene: TRBD1; CDR3 protein: CASSYLRTGYGYTF; CDR3 DNA: TGTGCCAGCAGTTACCTACGGACAGGCTATGGCTACACCTTC
V gene: TRBV3-1; J gene: TRBJ1-4; clone size: few; D gene: -; CDR3 protein: CASSSGLGREKLFF; CDR3 DNA: TGTGCCAGCAGCTCCGGATTAGGGAGGGAAAAACTGTTTTTT
V gene: TRBV10-3; J gene: TRBJ2-1; clone size: many; D gene: TRBD2; CDR3 protein: CAISESGRKANEQFF; CDR3 DNA: TGTGCCATCAGTGAAAGCGGGAGAAAGGCCAATGAGCAGTTCTTC
V gene: TRBV10-2; J gene: TRBJ2-7; clone size: many; D gene: TRBD2; CDR3 protein: CASRETSGISYEQYF; CDR3 DNA: TGCGCCAGCAGGGAGACTAGCGGGATCTCCTACGAGCAGTACTTC
V gene: TRBV20-1; J gene: TRBJ2-1; clone size: few; D gene: TRBD1; CDR3 protein: CSARGGRGNEQFF; CDR3 DNA: TGCAGTGCTAGAGGCGGCAGGGGGAATGAGCAGTTCTTC
V gene: TRBV3-1; J gene: TRBJ2-3; clone size: many; D gene: -; CDR3 protein: CASSHQADAYTDTQYF; CDR3 DNA: TGTGCCAGCAGCCACCAAGCGGATGCTTATACAGATACGCAGTATTTT
V gene: TRBV29-1; J gene: TRBJ1-3; clone size: many; D gene: -; CDR3 protein: CSVVANSGNTIYF; CDR3 DNA: TGCAGCGTTGTAGCGAACTCTGGAAACACCATATATTTT
V gene: TRBV27; J gene: TRBJ2-1; clone size: -; D gene: -; CDR3 protein: CASGGAGAGGYNEQFF; CDR3 DNA: TGTGCCAGCGGGGGGGCGGGGGCAGGGGGATACAATGAGCAGTTCTTC
V gene: TRBV20-1; J gene: TRBJ2-7; clone size: many; D gene: TRBD2; CDR3 protein: CSAHLAGVSEQYF; CDR3 DNA: TGCAGTGCTCATCTAGCGGGAGTCAGTGAGCAGTACTTC
V gene: TRBV7-2; J gene: TRBJ2-3; clone size: many; D gene: -; CDR3 protein: CASSLAGASDTQYF; CDR3 DNA: TGTGCCAGCAGCTTAGCGGGAGCATCAGATACGCAGTATTTT
V gene: TRBV19; J gene: TRBJ2-7; clone size: -; D gene: -; CDR3 protein: CASSIRANYEQYF; CDR3 DNA: TGTGCCAGTAGTATTAGGGCAAACTACGAGCAGTACTTC
V gene: TRBV15; J gene: TRBJ1-2; clone size: many; D gene: -; CDR3 protein: CATSRSRENYGYTF; CDR3 DNA: TGTGCCACCAGCAGGTCCAGGGAGAACTATGGCTACACCTTC
V gene: TRBV7-8; J gene: TRBJ2-3; clone size: many; D gene: -; CDR3 protein: CASSIQGLSTDTQYF; CDR3 DNA: TGTGCCAGCAGCATACAGGGCCTTAGCACAGATACGCAGTATTTT
V gene: TRBV4-2; J gene: TRBJ1-2; clone size: few; D gene: -; CDR3 protein: CASSQDQDRRLYGYTF; CDR3 DNA: TGTGCCAGCAGCCAAGATCAAGACAGGAGATTGTATGGCTACACCTTC
V gene: TRBV5-4; J gene: TRBJ2-4; clone size: many; D gene: -; CDR3 protein: CASSLSTGLAKNIQYF; CDR3 DNA: TGTGCCAGCAGCTTATCGACAGGTCTAGCCAAAAACATTCAGTACTTC
V gene: TRBV4-1; J gene: TRBJ2-2; clone size: -; D gene: -; CDR3 protein: CASSQDRAGISGELFF; CDR3 DNA: TGCGCCAGCAGCCAAGATCGGGCAGGGATCTCCGGGGAGCTGTTTTTT
V gene: TRBV6-4; J gene: TRBJ2-3; clone size: many; D gene: -; CDR3 protein: CATSARVTDTQYF; CDR3 DNA: TGTGCCACCTCCGCCAGAGTCACAGATACGCAGTATTTT
V gene: TRBV28; J gene: TRBJ1-1; clone size: many; D gene: -; CDR3 protein: CASSLPGRQMNTEAFF; CDR3 DNA: TGTGCCAGCAGTTTACCGGGACGGCAGATGAACACTGAAGCTTTCTTT
V gene: TRBV4-1; J gene: TRBJ1-4; clone size: -; D gene: -; CDR3 protein: CAGSQTGSHAATNEKLFF; CDR3 DNA: TGCGCCGGCAGCCAAACGGGGTCACACGCAGCAACTAATGAAAAACTGTTTTTT
V gene: TRBV19; J gene: TRBJ1-6; clone size: many; D gene: TRBD1; CDR3 protein: CASHTGDSPLHF; CDR3 DNA: TGTGCCAGTCACACAGGGGATTCACCCCTCCACTTT
V gene: TRBV5-1; J gene: TRBJ2-7; clone size: -; D gene: TRBD1; CDR3 protein: CASSLAWTGDFLAYEQYF; CDR3 DNA: TGCGCCAGCAGCTTGGCTTGGACAGGGGATTTCCTGGCCTACGAGCAGTACTTC
V gene: TRBV28; J gene: TRBJ2-1; clone size: few; D gene: TRBD1; CDR3 protein: CASSTGTEYNEQFF; CDR3 DNA: TGTGCCAGCTCCACCGGGACAGAATACAATGAGCAGTTCTTC
V gene: TRBV28; J gene: TRBJ1-1; clone size: many; D gene: -; CDR3 protein: CASSKPRYAFF; CDR3 DNA: TGTGCCAGCAGTAAACCACGCTACGCTTTCTTT
V gene: TRBV7-9; J gene: TRBJ1-1; clone size: many; D gene: TRBD1; CDR3 protein: CASSPEQGHTEAFF; CDR3 DNA: TGTGCCAGCAGCCCCGAACAGGGGCATACTGAAGCTTTCTTT
V gene: TRBV6-2/TRBV6-3; J gene: TRBJ1-2; clone size: many; D gene: -; CDR3 protein: CASGTGPYGYTF; CDR3 DNA: TGTGCCAGCGGAACAGGTCCATATGGCTACACCTTC
V gene: TRBV7-2; J gene: TRBJ2-3; clone size: many; D gene: -; CDR3 protein: CASSIDRSDTQYF; CDR3 DNA: TGTGCCAGCAGCATAGACAGATCAGATACGCAGTATTTT
V gene: TRBV19; J gene: TRBJ2-1; clone size: many; D gene: -; CDR3 protein: CASNGQGTYNEQFF; CDR3 DNA: TGTGCCAGTAACGGGCAGGGGACCTACAATGAGCAGTTCTTC